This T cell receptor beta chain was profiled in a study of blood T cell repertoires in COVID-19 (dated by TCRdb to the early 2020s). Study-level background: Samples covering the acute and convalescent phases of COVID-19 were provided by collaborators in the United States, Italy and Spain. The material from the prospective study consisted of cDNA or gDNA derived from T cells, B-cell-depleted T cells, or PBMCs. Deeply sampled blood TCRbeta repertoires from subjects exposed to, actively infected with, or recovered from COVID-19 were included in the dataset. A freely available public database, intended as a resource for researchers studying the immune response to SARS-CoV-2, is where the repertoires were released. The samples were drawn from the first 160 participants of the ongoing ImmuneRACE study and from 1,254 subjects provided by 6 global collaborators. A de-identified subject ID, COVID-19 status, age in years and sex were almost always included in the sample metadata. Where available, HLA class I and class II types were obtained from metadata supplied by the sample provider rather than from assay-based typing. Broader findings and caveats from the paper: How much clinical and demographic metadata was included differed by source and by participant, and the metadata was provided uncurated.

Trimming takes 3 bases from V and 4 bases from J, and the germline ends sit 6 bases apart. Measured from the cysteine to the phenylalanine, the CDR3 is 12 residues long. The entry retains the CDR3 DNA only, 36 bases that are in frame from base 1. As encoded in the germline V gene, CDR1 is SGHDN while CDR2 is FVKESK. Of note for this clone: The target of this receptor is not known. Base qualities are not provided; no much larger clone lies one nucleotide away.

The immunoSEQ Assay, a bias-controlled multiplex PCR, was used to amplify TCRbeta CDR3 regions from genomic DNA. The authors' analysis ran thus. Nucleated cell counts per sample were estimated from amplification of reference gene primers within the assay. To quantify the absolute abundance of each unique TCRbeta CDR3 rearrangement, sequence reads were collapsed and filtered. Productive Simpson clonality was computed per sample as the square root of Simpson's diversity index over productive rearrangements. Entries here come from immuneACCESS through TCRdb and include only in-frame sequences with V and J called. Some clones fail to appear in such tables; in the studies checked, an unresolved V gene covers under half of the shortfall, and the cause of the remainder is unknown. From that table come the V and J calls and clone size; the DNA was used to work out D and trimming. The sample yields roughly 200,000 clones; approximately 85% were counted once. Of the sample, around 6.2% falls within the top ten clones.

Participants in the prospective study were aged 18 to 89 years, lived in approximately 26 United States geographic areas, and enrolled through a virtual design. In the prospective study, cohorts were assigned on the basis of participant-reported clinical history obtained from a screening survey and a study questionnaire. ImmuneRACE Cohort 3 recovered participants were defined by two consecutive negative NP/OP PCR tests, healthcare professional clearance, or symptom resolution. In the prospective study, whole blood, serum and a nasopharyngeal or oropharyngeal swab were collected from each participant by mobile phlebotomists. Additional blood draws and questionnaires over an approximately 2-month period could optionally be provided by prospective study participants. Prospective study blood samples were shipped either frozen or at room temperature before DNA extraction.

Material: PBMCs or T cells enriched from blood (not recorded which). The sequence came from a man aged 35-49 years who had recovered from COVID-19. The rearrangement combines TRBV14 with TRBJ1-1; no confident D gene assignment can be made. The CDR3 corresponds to CASSQRATEAFF. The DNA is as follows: TGTGCCAGCAGCCAGAGGGCCACTGAAGCTTTCTTT.